The 14 T cell receptor beta chains in this list originate from one sample, sequenced in a study of CXCR3-negative and CXCR3-positive naive CD8 T cells. The study, taken as a whole, reports: Relative to CXCR3-negative naive cells, CXCR3-positive naive cells had more hydrophobic TRB CDR3s.

Through 5' RACE with UMI labels, the TRB cDNA libraries were prepared. TCRdb reprocessed the 5' RACE reads and stores each CDR3 protein as one record, lacking DNA. This sample lists about 89,000 distinct CDR3 sequences; its ten largest clones have 0.9% to 1.2%. No antigen has been identified for these receptors. Sequencing used naive CXCR3+ CD8+ T cells from blood. This sample's subset: CD45RO-CCR7+CD27+CD95- naive CD8+ T cells expressing CXCR3 (TNR3+). All receptors derive from a human donor in good health. Some clones in this sample may be carry-over from other donors' samples.

The chain combines TRBV7-9 with TRBJ1-5; the D gene TCRdb calls, TRBD1, cannot be checked with no DNA. Germline lookup yields CDR1 SEHNR and CDR2 FQNEAQ (reference sequence). The CDR3 covers 14 residues. This chain's CDR3 is CASSRTGYNQPQHF.

V is TRBV5-6 and J is TRBJ1-1. The CDR3 totals 15 residues. Germline-derived CDR1 and CDR2 are SGHDT and YYEEEE. CDR3 sequence reads: CASSLADGGHTEAFF.

The chain is built from TRBV28 and TRBJ2-7. CDR3 length: 16 residues. Germline CDR1 is MDHEN and CDR2 is SYDVKM. CDR3 amino acids: CASSPRSDIWTYEQYF.

The chain couples TRBV6-2 or TRBV6-3 to TRBJ2-1; TCRdb calls TRBD2, which cannot be checked without DNA. The CDR3 runs 17 residues. Germline CDR1 reads MNHEY; CDR2 reads SVGEGT. The CDR3 spells CASTETRVWGLYNEQFF.

The rearrangement links TRBV25-1 to TRBJ2-2; TCRdb calls TRBD1, which cannot be checked without DNA. The CDR3 covers 15 residues. Germline CDR1 is MGHDK and CDR2 is SYGVNS. The CDR3 protein is CASSVMTGGRGELSF.

This chain uses TRBV6-5 with TRBJ2-1; the D call from TCRdb, TRBD2, cannot be confirmed without DNA. The germline V gene encodes CDR1 MNHEY and CDR2 SVGAGI. The CDR3 extends over 16 amino acids. CDR3 residues: CASSTARGLFGNEQFF.

This sequence joins TRBV29-1 and TRBJ2-7. Germline-derived CDR1 and CDR2 are SQVTM and ANQGSEA. The CDR3 runs to 12 residues. CDR3 in amino acids: CTYPSYSYEQYF.

This CDR3 reads CASSFPTSGQAKNIQYF. The chain couples TRBV28 to TRBJ2-4; checking the TCRdb D call of TRBD2 is not possible without DNA. This CDR3 spans 17 amino acids. The germline V gene encodes CDR1 MDHEN and CDR2 SYDVKM.

V usage is TRBV20-1 and J usage is TRBJ2-1; no DNA is available, so the TRBD1 call from TCRdb remains unchecked. The CDR3 totals 17 residues. CDR1 is DFQATT, CDR2 SNEGSKA, per germline (reference sequence). CDR3 sequence reads: CSARDLWTGQSYNEQFF.

This chain connects TRBV7-9 to TRBJ1-2. The CDR3 is made up of 14 amino acids. Germline V lookup: CDR1 SEHNR, CDR2 FQNEAQ (reference sequence). This CDR3 reads CASSLAAGNYGYTF.

The chain recombines TRBV7-6 with TRBJ2-7. The V gene's germline CDR1 is SGHVS and CDR2 FNYEAQ. There are 12 residues in the CDR3. The CDR3 is CASSLAGAEQYF.

The chain links TRBV25-1 to TRBJ1-5; without DNA, the TCRdb call of TRBD1 cannot be checked. Germline V gene data show CDR1 as MGHDK and CDR2 as SYGVNS. This CDR3 has 15 amino acids. CDR3 region: CASSPQGAVNQPQHF.

This chain uses TRBV12-3 or TRBV12-4 with TRBJ2-7; TCRdb returns TRBD2, unconfirmable since there is no DNA. CDR3 length: 14 amino acids. The CDR3 protein is CASTTAGGGNEQYF.

V usage is TRBV12-3 or TRBV12-4 and J usage is TRBJ2-2. The CDR3 loop spans 14 amino acids. The CDR3 reads CASSQVLNTGELFF.